This T cell receptor beta chain was profiled in a study of blood T cell repertoires in COVID-19. Patients at the Seattle site were enrolled during active infection and followed longitudinally. The length of the CDR3 is 15 residues. The ends lost 3 bases at V and 3 bases at J; junction bases unmatched: 4. Germline V CDR1 and CDR2: LGHNA, YSLEER. Sequenced by immunoSEQ multiplex PCR; TCRdb stores in-frame clones only, minus some. The top ten clones hold roughly 1.6% of a sample with 410,000 or so clones, 89% of them seen once. The clonotype originates from a woman aged 40 to 50 with COVID-19, enrolled during active disease. The genes are TRBV4-3 and TRBJ1-5; 8 bases are a match to TRBD1. The sample comprised peripheral blood. CDR3 DNA: TGCGCCAGCAGCCACGGGACAGGTCACAATCAGCCCCAGCATTTT. The encoded protein is CASSHGTGHNQPQHF.